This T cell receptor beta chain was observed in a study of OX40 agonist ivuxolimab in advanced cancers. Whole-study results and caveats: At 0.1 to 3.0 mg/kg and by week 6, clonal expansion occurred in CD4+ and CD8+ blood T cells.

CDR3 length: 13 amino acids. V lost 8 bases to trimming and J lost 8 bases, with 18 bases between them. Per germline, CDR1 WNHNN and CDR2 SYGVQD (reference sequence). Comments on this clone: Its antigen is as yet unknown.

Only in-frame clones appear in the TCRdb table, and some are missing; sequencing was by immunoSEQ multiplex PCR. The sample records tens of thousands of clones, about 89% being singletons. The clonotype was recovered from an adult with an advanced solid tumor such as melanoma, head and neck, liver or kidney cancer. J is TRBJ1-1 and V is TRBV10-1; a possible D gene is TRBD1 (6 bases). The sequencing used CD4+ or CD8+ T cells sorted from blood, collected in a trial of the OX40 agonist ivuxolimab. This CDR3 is CASSRGGGLEAFF. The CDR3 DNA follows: TGCGCCAGCTCCCGAGGAGGGGGGCTCGAAGCTTTCTTT.